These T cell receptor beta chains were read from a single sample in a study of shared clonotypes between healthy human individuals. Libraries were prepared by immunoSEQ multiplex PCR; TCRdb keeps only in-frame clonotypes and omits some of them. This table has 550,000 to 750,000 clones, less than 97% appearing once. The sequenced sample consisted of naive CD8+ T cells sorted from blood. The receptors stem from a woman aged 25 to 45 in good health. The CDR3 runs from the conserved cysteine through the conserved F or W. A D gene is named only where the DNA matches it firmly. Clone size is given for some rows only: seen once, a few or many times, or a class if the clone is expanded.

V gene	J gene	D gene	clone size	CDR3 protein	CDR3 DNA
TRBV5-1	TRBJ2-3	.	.	CASSSQGTDTQYF	TGCGCCAGCAGCTCCCAGGGCACAGATACGCAGTATTTT
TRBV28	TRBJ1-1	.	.	CASSMGGEGTEAFF	TGTGCCAGCAGTATGGGAGGGGAGGGCACTGAAGCTTTCTTT
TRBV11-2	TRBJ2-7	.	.	CASSLYDGSGYEQYF	TGTGCCAGCAGCTTATACGACGGGAGTGGCTACGAGCAGTACTTC
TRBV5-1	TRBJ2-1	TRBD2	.	CASSSELAGPRGDNEQFF	TGCGCCAGCAGCAGCGAACTAGCGGGACCGAGGGGAGACAATGAGCAGTTCTTC
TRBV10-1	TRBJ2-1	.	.	CASSQTGTQGEQFF	TGCGCCAGCAGCCAGACCGGGACCCAGGGTGAGCAGTTCTTC
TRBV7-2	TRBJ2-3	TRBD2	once	CASFRLAGVGDTQYF	TGTGCCAGCTTCAGACTAGCGGGAGTAGGTGATACGCAGTATTTT
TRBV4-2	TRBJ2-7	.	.	CASSQGTEGLYEQYF	TGTGCCAGCAGCCAAGGAACGGAGGGTTTGTACGAGCAGTACTTC
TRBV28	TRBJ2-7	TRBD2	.	CASSSYLAGVAYEQYF	TGTGCCAGCAGTTCCTATCTAGCGGGAGTGGCCTACGAGCAGTACTTC
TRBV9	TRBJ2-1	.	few	CASSVDGNYNEQFF	TGTGCCAGCAGCGTAGACGGGAACTACAATGAGCAGTTCTTC
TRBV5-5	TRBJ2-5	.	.	CASSSSRGRKQETQYF	TGTGCCAGCAGCTCCAGTCGGGGTAGAAAACAAGAGACCCAGTACTTC
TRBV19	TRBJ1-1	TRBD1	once	CASSTRQGEDTEAFF	TGTGCCAGTAGTACCAGACAGGGGGAGGACACTGAAGCTTTCTTT
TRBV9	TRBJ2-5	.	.	CASSAHGRYQETQYF	TGTGCCAGCAGCGCCCACGGACGGTACCAAGAGACCCAGTACTTC
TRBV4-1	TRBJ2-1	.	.	CASSQVGEHNEQFF	TGCGCCAGCAGCCAAGTGGGGGAACACAATGAGCAGTTCTTC
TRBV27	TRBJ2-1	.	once	CASSSMGNEQFF	TGTGCCAGCAGTTCTATGGGAAATGAGCAGTTCTTC
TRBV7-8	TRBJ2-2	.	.	CASSLRGASTGELFF	TGTGCCAGCAGCTTACGGGGGGCAAGCACCGGGGAGCTGTTTTTT
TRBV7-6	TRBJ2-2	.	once	CASTLSGELFF	TGTGCCAGCACCCTTTCCGGGGAGCTGTTTTTT
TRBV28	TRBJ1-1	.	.	CASSTPTEINTEAFF	TGTGCCAGCAGTACCCCGACAGAGATAAACACTGAAGCTTTCTTT
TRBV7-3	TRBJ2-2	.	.	CASSLTGELFF	TGTGCCAGCAGCTTAACAGGGGAGCTGTTTTTT
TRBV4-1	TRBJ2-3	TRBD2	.	CASRQRAGGFADTQYF	TGCGCCAGCAGACAAAGGGCGGGGGGCTTCGCAGATACGCAGTATTTT
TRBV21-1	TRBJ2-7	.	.	CASSKERPGGRGSLYEQYF	TGTGCCAGCAGCAAAGAGCGCCCGGGGGGCAGGGGCTCGTTGTACGAGCAGTACTTC
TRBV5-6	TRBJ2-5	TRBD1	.	CASSPGTGGTQYF	TGTGCCAGCAGCCCCGGGACAGGGGGGACCCAGTACTTC
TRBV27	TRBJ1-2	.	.	CASSLTGQVYGYTF	TGTGCCAGCAGTTTAACTGGTCAGGTCTATGGCTACACCTTC
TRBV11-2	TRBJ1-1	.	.	CASSSGGYTEAFF	TGTGCCAGCAGTTCGGGAGGTTACACTGAAGCTTTCTTT
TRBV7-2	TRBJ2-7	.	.	CASSFGTTLYEQYF	TGTGCCAGCAGCTTCGGGACAACCCTCTACGAGCAGTACTTC
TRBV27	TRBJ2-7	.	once	CASSLLGKNYEQYF	TGTGCCAGCAGTTTATTGGGGAAGAACTACGAGCAGTACTTC
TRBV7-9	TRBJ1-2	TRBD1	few	CASSLSLAGGSYGYTF	TGTGCCAGCAGCTTAAGTCTGGCAGGGGGGAGCTATGGCTACACCTTC
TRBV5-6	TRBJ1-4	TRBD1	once	CASSGTGQGNPKLFF	TGTGCCAGCAGCGGAACGGGACAGGGGAACCCCAAACTGTTTTTT
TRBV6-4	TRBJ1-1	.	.	CASSDRVGFFF	TGTGCCAGCAGTGACAGGGTGGGATTTTTCTTT
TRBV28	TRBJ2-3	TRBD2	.	CASSSGLAGGRTQYF	TGTGCCAGCAGTTCGGGACTAGCGGGAGGTCGGACGCAGTATTTT
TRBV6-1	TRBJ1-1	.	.	CASSEDLRETEAFF	TGTGCCAGCAGTGAAGATTTGAGGGAAACTGAAGCTTTCTTT
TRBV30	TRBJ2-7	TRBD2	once	CAWSIASGTYEQYF	TGTGCCTGGAGTATCGCTAGCGGGACCTACGAGCAGTACTTC
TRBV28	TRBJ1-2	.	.	CASRRGGGNYGYTF	TGTGCCAGCAGACGAGGAGGGGGTAACTATGGCTACACCTTC
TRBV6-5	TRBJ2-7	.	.	CASSIMGSYEQYF	TGTGCCAGCAGTATTATGGGGTCCTACGAGCAGTACTTC
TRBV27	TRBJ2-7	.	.	CASSLSPGSFSYEQYF	TGTGCCAGCAGTTTATCTCCAGGGTCATTCTCCTACGAGCAGTACTTC
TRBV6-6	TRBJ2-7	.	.	CASSYSGRDYEQYF	TGTGCCAGCAGTTACTCCGGACGGGACTACGAGCAGTACTTC
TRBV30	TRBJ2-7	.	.	CAWSGNLEQYF	TGTGCCTGGAGTGGTAACCTCGAGCAGTACTTC
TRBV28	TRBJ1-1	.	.	CASSFYRVDAFF	TGTGCCAGCAGTTTTTACAGGGTTGACGCTTTCTTT
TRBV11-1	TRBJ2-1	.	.	CASSTVSWGSYNEQFF	TGTGCCAGCAGCACAGTTTCTTGGGGCTCCTACAATGAGCAGTTCTTC
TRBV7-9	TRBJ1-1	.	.	CASSLDGQKNTEAFF	TGTGCCAGCAGCTTAGACGGACAGAAGAACACTGAAGCTTTCTTT
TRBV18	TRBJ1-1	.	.	CASSPGGTTEAFF	TGTGCCAGCTCACCAGGGGGCACCACTGAAGCTTTCTTT
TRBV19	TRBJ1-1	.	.	CATRGGEMNTEAFF	TGTGCCACCCGGGGGGGAGAGATGAACACTGAAGCTTTCTTT
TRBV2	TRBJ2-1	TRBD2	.	CARTMLAGPVSSYNEQFF	TGTGCCAGGACCATGTTAGCGGGGCCCGTTAGCTCCTACAATGAGCAGTTCTTC
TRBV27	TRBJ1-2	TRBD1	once	CASSLGTGQVYGYTF	TGTGCCAGCAGTTTAGGGACAGGGCAGGTCTATGGCTACACCTTC
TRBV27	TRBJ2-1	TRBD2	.	CASSRGLAGPYNEQFF	TGTGCCAGCAGTCGGGGACTAGCGGGACCATACAATGAGCAGTTCTTC
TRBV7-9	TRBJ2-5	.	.	CASSLTRWGVLETQYF	TGTGCCAGCAGCTTAACGCGCTGGGGGGTCCTTGAGACCCAGTACTTC
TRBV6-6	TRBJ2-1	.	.	CASSYLLGYNEQFF	TGTGCCAGCAGTTACCTTCTAGGCTACAATGAGCAGTTCTTC
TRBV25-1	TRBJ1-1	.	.	CASSRTREPNTEAFF	TGTGCCAGCAGCCGAACCAGGGAACCCAACACTGAAGCTTTCTTT